A selection of T cell receptor beta chains follows, all from one sample in a study of graft-versus-host responses after intestinal transplantation. Their recognized antigens are unknown. Sequenced by immunoSEQ multiplex PCR; TCRdb stores in-frame clones only, minus some. The data contain approximately 50,000 clones, 65% to 85% of them singletons. Sequenced material: unstimulated CD4+ T cells sorted from spleen or lymph node cells, taken before transplant. The origin of the receptors is a human donor who was the organ donor for an intestinal transplant. Each CDR3 is given with its conserved first and last residue. The D gene is left open where the match is weak. Clone size is stated in some rows and not others, as once, few, many or a class when expanded.

CDR3 DNA: TGTGCCACCCACTCCCAGCCACCCTCTGGAAACACCATATATTTT
CDR3 protein: CATHSQPPSGNTIYF
D gene: .
V gene: TRBV19
clone size: .
J gene: TRBJ1-3

CDR3 DNA: TGTGCCAGCAGTGAGAATGAGCAGTTCTTC
CDR3 protein: CASSENEQFF
D gene: .
V gene: TRBV25-1
clone size: few
J gene: TRBJ2-1

CDR3 DNA: TGTGCCAGTACCCCTAAGGGTATCGGCAATCAGCCCCAGCATTTT
CDR3 protein: CASTPKGIGNQPQHF
D gene: .
V gene: TRBV19
clone size: .
J gene: TRBJ1-5

CDR3 DNA: TGTGCCAGCAGCCCCAAATCGGGGACAGAGATGCATTTT
CDR3 protein: CASSPKSGTEMHF
D gene: TRBD1
V gene: TRBV7-2
clone size: .
J gene: TRBJ1-5

CDR3 DNA: TGTGCCAGCAGCTTGGCGCACTACAATGAGCAGTTCTTC
CDR3 protein: CASSLAHYNEQFF
D gene: .
V gene: TRBV5-5
clone size: .
J gene: TRBJ2-1

CDR3 DNA: TGCGCCAGCAGCCAGGAGATGAGGACAGGGGGCAATTCACCCCTCCACTTT
CDR3 protein: CASSQEMRTGGNSPLHF
D gene: TRBD1
V gene: TRBV4-3
clone size: .
J gene: TRBJ1-6

CDR3 DNA: TGTGCCAGCAGTTTAACCCGCCAGGGAGAACTGTTTTTT
CDR3 protein: CASSLTRQGELFF
D gene: .
V gene: TRBV27
clone size: .
J gene: TRBJ1-4

CDR3 DNA: TGCGCCAGCAGCCAAGATAGGAAGTCCCAAGAGACCCAGTACTTC
CDR3 protein: CASSQDRKSQETQYF
D gene: .
V gene: TRBV4-1
clone size: .
J gene: TRBJ2-5

CDR3 DNA: TGTGCCAGCAGCAACTCCGGGACAGGGTATGGCTACACCTTC
CDR3 protein: CASSNSGTGYGYTF
D gene: TRBD1
V gene: TRBV9
clone size: .
J gene: TRBJ1-2

CDR3 DNA: TGTGCCAGCAGTGTGACAGGGGGCACAGATACGCAGTATTTT
CDR3 protein: CASSVTGGTDTQYF
D gene: TRBD1
V gene: TRBV6-6
clone size: .
J gene: TRBJ2-3

CDR3 DNA: TGTGCCAGCAGCTTAGGGAGACTAAGTCCCCTCTCCTACAATGAGCAGTTCTTC
CDR3 protein: CASSLGRLSPLSYNEQFF
D gene: .
V gene: TRBV7-6
clone size: .
J gene: TRBJ2-1

CDR3 DNA: TGTGCCAGCAGCTTAGACGGGAGATCTGGAAACACCATATATTTT
CDR3 protein: CASSLDGRSGNTIYF
D gene: .
V gene: TRBV7-2
clone size: .
J gene: TRBJ1-3

CDR3 DNA: TGTGCCAGCAGTTACTCCTTAGCGGGAGGGCCAGATACGCAGTATTTT
CDR3 protein: CASSYSLAGGPDTQYF
D gene: TRBD2
V gene: TRBV6-5
clone size: .
J gene: TRBJ2-3

CDR3 DNA: TGTGCCAGCAGGACCCGGGACGCAGGCAATCAGCCCCAGCATTTT
CDR3 protein: CASRTRDAGNQPQHF
D gene: .
V gene: TRBV6-5
clone size: .
J gene: TRBJ1-5

CDR3 DNA: TGTGCCACCAGCAGATGGGAGGGGGACAATGAGCAGTTCTTC
CDR3 protein: CATSRWEGDNEQFF
D gene: .
V gene: TRBV15
clone size: few
J gene: TRBJ2-1

CDR3 DNA: TGCGCCAGCAGCATGGACAGTTGGGGGACAGATACGCAGTATTTT
CDR3 protein: CASSMDSWGTDTQYF
D gene: .
V gene: TRBV5-1
clone size: .
J gene: TRBJ2-3

CDR3 DNA: TGCGCCAGCAGCGGGGGGCCGGGACTGCCCAGTGGCTACACCTTC
CDR3 protein: CASSGGPGLPSGYTF
D gene: .
V gene: TRBV9
clone size: .
J gene: TRBJ1-2

CDR3 DNA: TGCGCCAGCAGGCTAGCGGGAGGGAGCACAGATACGCAGTATTTT
CDR3 protein: CASRLAGGSTDTQYF
D gene: TRBD2
V gene: TRBV10-2
clone size: .
J gene: TRBJ2-3

CDR3 DNA: TGTGCCAGCAGCGGCGACCGAAAAGGACTAGCCTACAATGAGCAGTTCTTC
CDR3 protein: CASSGDRKGLAYNEQFF
D gene: TRBD2
V gene: TRBV5-6
clone size: .
J gene: TRBJ2-1

CDR3 DNA: TGTGCCAGCACCGAAGTGAACTCTGGAAACACCATATATTTT
CDR3 protein: CASTEVNSGNTIYF
D gene: .
V gene: TRBV7-9
clone size: .
J gene: TRBJ1-3

CDR3 DNA: TGCGCCAGCAGCTTGGAAGGGCAGGGTAGCTACGAGCAGTACTTC
CDR3 protein: CASSLEGQGSYEQYF
D gene: .
V gene: TRBV5-1
clone size: .
J gene: TRBJ2-7

CDR3 DNA: TGTGCCAGCAGCTTAGATAGGGAGACCCAGTACTTC
CDR3 protein: CASSLDRETQYF
D gene: .
V gene: TRBV7-8
clone size: .
J gene: TRBJ2-5

CDR3 DNA: TGTGCCCTCGGTTTGTCCGACAGGGGCACTGAAGCTTTCTTT
CDR3 protein: CALGLSDRGTEAFF
D gene: TRBD1
V gene: TRBV7-9
clone size: .
J gene: TRBJ1-1

CDR3 DNA: TGTGCCAGCAGCAGACCGGACGGACCCTCTGGAAACACCATATATTTT
CDR3 protein: CASSRPDGPSGNTIYF
D gene: .
V gene: TRBV7-9
clone size: .
J gene: TRBJ1-3

CDR3 DNA: TGTGCCAGCACCAAAGGGGCGGTTAACACCGGGGAGCTGTTTTTT
CDR3 protein: CASTKGAVNTGELFF
D gene: .
V gene: TRBV7-2
clone size: few
J gene: TRBJ2-2

CDR3 DNA: TGTGCCAGTAGTAGACTAGCTGAGGGGGGCTGGACCGGGGAGCTGTTTTTT
CDR3 protein: CASSRLAEGGWTGELFF
D gene: .
V gene: TRBV19
clone size: .
J gene: TRBJ2-2